This TCR beta chain was obtained from a study of blood T cell repertoires in COVID-19. Data came from immunoSEQ multiplex PCR; TCRdb stores just in-frame clones and leaves some out. The sample lists over 25,000 clones, more than 75% seen once, with 7% to 10% in the top ten. The CDR3 sequence is 15 residues long. In germline, CDR1 is MNHEY, CDR2 SVGAGI. The V segment lost 8 bases and the J segment 5 bases; nucleotides outside the gene matches: 10. The sequencing input was peripheral blood. The receptor was isolated from an older man with active or convalescent COVID-19. The rearrangement joins TRBV6-5 to TRBJ1-1; 11 bases align to TRBD1. The CDR3 is CASLSRDRGITEAFF. The CDR3 DNA is TGTGCCAGCTTGTCGAGGGACAGGGGGATTACTGAAGCTTTCTTT.